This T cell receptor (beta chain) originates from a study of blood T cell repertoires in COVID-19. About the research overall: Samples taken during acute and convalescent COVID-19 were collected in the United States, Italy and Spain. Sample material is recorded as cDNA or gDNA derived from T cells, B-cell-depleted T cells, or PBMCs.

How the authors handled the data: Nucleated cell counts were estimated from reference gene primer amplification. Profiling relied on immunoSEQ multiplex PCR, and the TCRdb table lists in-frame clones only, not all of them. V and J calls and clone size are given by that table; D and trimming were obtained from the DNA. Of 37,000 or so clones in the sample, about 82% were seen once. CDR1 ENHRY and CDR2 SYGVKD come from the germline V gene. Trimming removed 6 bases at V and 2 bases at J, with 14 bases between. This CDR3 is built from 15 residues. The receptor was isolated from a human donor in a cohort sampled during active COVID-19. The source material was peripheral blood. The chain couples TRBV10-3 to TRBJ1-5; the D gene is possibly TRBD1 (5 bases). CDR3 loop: CAIRGHADGNQPQHF. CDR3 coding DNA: TGTGCCATCAGAGGACACGCTGATGGCAATCAGCCCCAGCATTTT.